This T cell receptor (beta chain) was identified during a study of blood T cell repertoires in COVID-19 (dated by TCRdb to 2020 to 2021). For the study in its entirety: Collaborator samples came from the United States, Italy and Spain and covered acute and convalescent phases of COVID-19. The prospective study material was composed of cDNA or gDNA derived from T cells, B-cell-depleted T cells, or PBMCs. Subjects who had been exposed to COVID-19, were actively infected with it, or had recovered from it provided the deeply sampled blood TCRbeta repertoires that made up the dataset. The repertoires were made available in a free public database intended to serve as a resource for research on the immune response to SARS-CoV-2. Samples came from the ongoing ImmuneRACE study (first 160 participants) plus 1,254 subjects from 6 global collaborators. Sample metadata almost always included a de-identified subject ID, COVID-19 status, age in years and sex. Where available, HLA class I and class II types were taken from metadata supplied by the sample provider and were not determined by assay-based typing.

Turning to this clone: Its antigen is not yet known. No much larger clone exists at a distance of one base, and base qualities are not known.

Results the study describes overall, beyond this receptor: Clinical and demographic metadata were provided uncurated, with the amount varying by source and participant.

The collaborating institutions used their own protocols to collect whole blood in K2EDTA tubes. For TCRbeta analysis, collaborator samples were shipped as frozen whole blood, as isolated PBMCs, or as DNA extracted from either sample type. Cut back by 5 bases and 9 bases, the V and J ends lie 20 bases apart. CDR1 and CDR2, per the germline V gene, are MDHEN and SYDVKM. The CDR3 covers 16 residues, taking in both the cysteine and the phenylalanine. The only DNA kept is the CDR3, 48 bases in frame from the first base. TCRbeta CDR3 regions were amplified from genomic DNA using the immunoSEQ Assay, a bias-controlled multiplex PCR. The study's own analysis went as follows. Within the assay, amplification of reference gene primers was used to estimate how many nucleated cells each sample contained. To quantify the absolute abundance of each unique TCRbeta CDR3 rearrangement, sequence reads were collapsed and filtered. For each sample, productive Simpson clonality was calculated by taking the square root of Simpson's diversity index across productive rearrangements. Imported from immuneACCESS, the table was reduced by TCRdb to in-frame sequences with V and J called. These copies leave out some clones; in studies compared against another copy, an unresolved V gene accounts for under half, and the cause of the remainder is not known. V and J calls and clone size come straight from that table; D and trimming were deduced from the DNA. For this sample there are some 76,000 clones; around 85% appear just once. The ten largest clonotypes hold approximately 17% of the sample.

This clonotype was sampled from a man older than 75 in a cohort sampled during active COVID-19. Sample: peripheral blood. The V and J genes are TRBV28 and TRBJ1-6; perhaps TRBD1 is the D gene, with 5 bases matching. The nucleotide sequence reads TGTGCCAGCAGTGCCCCGGGGTTATCGGGGGGTTCACCCCTCCACTTT. Translated, this gives CASSAPGLSGGSPLHF.